The rows below give T cell receptor beta chains drawn from one sample of a study of blood T cells in healthy people across ages. TCRdb itself ran the 5' RACE reads through MiXCR, one entry per CDR3 protein. The repertoire consists of 950,000 to 1,200,000 distinct CDR3 sequences, with less than 45% occurring once and the leading ten covering roughly 13%. The sequencing input was blood. The receptors shown here come from a man aged 18 to 35 in good health. The CDR3 runs from the conserved cysteine through the conserved F or W. The D gene is left open where the match is weak. Rows may omit the clone size; those that give it use once, few, many or a size class.

-	many	17	TRBV12-3/TRBV12-4	TRBJ2-3	CASSSHLASRFTDTQYF	TGTGCCAGCAGTTCCCACCTAGCGAGCCGCTTCACAGATACGCAGTATTTT
-	-	15	TRBV2	TRBJ2-7	CASSESPANSYEQYF	TGTGCCAGCAGTGAGAGCCCAGCCAACTCCTACGAGCAGTACTTC
TRBD2	-	16	TRBV9	TRBJ2-7	CASSVAGRGGYNEQYF	TGTGCCAGCAGCGTAGCTGGGCGGGGGGGCTACAATGAGCAGTACTTC
TRBD1	-	14	TRBV20-1	TRBJ1-2	CSARGDSQNYGYTF	TGCAGTGCCCGCGGGGACAGCCAGAACTATGGCTACACCTTC
TRBD1	few	12	TRBV10-3	TRBJ2-3	CATWTGSDTQYF	TGTGCCACGTGGACAGGTTCGGATACGCAGTATTTT
-	-	13	TRBV3-1	TRBJ2-7	CASSQGAANEQYF	TGTGCCAGCAGCCAGGGGGCTGCGAACGAGCAGTACTTC
-	-	12	TRBV18	TRBJ2-4	CASSPSSETRYF	TGTGCCAGCTCACCAAGCAGCGAGACCCGGTACTTC
-	-	14	TRBV18	TRBJ1-1	CASSPPQGNTEAFF	TGTGCCAGCAGTCCACCACAGGGGAACACTGAAGCTTTCTTT
-	-	15	TRBV7-9	TRBJ1-1	CASSLGPSGNTEAFF	TGTGCCAGCAGCTTAGGACCGAGCGGGAACACTGAAGCTTTCTTT
-	-	14	TRBV12-3/TRBV12-4	TRBJ2-1	CASSFRLMENEQFF	TGTGCCAGCAGTTTCCGACTGATGGAGAATGAGCAGTTCTTC
-	-	16	TRBV3-1	TRBJ1-1	CASSQDQGRENTEAFF	TGTGCCAGCAGCCAAGATCAAGGGCGTGAGAACACTGAAGCTTTCTTT
TRBD2	-	16	TRBV12-3/TRBV12-4	TRBJ2-5	CASSPGTSGGTETQYF	TGTGCCAGCAGTCCAGGGACTAGCGGGGGTACAGAGACCCAGTACTTC
TRBD2	few	17	TRBV5-1	TRBJ2-3	CASSAGTSGTRTDTQYF	TGCGCCAGCAGCGCCGGGACTAGCGGGACCCGCACAGATACGCAGTATTTT
-	-	14	TRBV14	TRBJ2-1	CASSRREFYNEQFF	TGTGCCAGCAGCCGACGGGAGTTCTACAATGAGCAGTTCTTC
-	-	14	TRBV3-1	TRBJ2-1	CASSQDEGFDEQFF	TGTGCCAGCAGCCAAGATGAGGGGTTCGATGAGCAGTTCTTC
-	-	14	TRBV5-1	TRBJ2-7	CASSFLPGTREQYF	TGCGCCAGCAGCTTCCTTCCGGGGACAAGGGAGCAGTACTTC
-	few	16	TRBV2	TRBJ2-5	CASSEARRQGLKTQYF	TGTGCCAGCAGTGAAGCGCGTCGGCAGGGTCTGAAGACCCAGTACTTC
TRBD2	-	15	TRBV11-1	TRBJ2-1	CASSRSAGGYNEQFF	TGTGCCAGCAGCCGGTCTGCGGGGGGCTACAATGAGCAGTTCTTC
-	-	16	TRBV7-8	TRBJ1-3	CASSLVRQFSGNTIYF	TGTGCCAGCAGCTTAGTTCGTCAGTTCTCTGGAAACACCATATATTTT
-	-	13	TRBV5-6	TRBJ2-3	CASSYREVDTQYF	TGTGCCAGCAGCTACCGCGAAGTCGATACGCAGTATTTT